Listed below are T cell receptor beta chains from one sample, sequenced in a study of identical twins. TCRdb called the 5' RACE reads again in MiXCR, with one record for every CDR3 protein. This table holds about 280,000 distinct CDR3 sequences, 8% to 9% found once. The same data also went into a second study, on yellow fever vaccine responses in identical twins.

Sequencing was done on a sample of memory (CD45RO+) T cells sorted from blood. The source of these receptors is a woman younger than 30 in good health. Both conserved end residues are part of each CDR3. D genes are given only for firm matches. Clone size appears in some rows only: once, few, many, or a class for an expanded clone.

size	length	V	D	J	CDR3	DNA
many	15	TRBV5-1	.	TRBJ2-3	CASSVRGGATDTQYF	TGCGCCAGCAGCGTTCGAGGGGGAGCCACAGATACGCAGTATTTT
many	13	TRBV29-1	.	TRBJ1-1	CSARQVLNTEAFF	TGCAGCGCTAGACAGGTCTTGAACACTGAAGCTTTCTTT
few	17	TRBV11-3	TRBD1	TRBJ2-1	CASSRILGQGIYNEQFF	TGTGCCAGCAGCCGTATCCTGGGACAGGGGATTTACAATGAGCAGTTCTTC
.	17	TRBV7-2	TRBD2	TRBJ2-3	CASSLSEVGGRTDTQYF	TGTGCCAGCAGCTTATCAGAGGTGGGAGGGCGCACAGATACGCAGTATTTT
many	16	TRBV28	TRBD2	TRBJ2-3	CASSSPRLAGLGTQYF	TGTGCCAGCAGTTCACCAAGACTAGCGGGATTAGGTACGCAGTATTTT
.	14	TRBV27	TRBD1	TRBJ1-4	CASSPGQFVEKLFF	TGTGCCAGCAGTCCGGGACAGTTTGTTGAAAAACTGTTTTTT
few	14	TRBV20-1	TRBD1	TRBJ2-5	CSARDGQGWETQYF	TGCAGTGCGCGCGACGGACAGGGATGGGAGACCCAGTACTTC
many	12	TRBV12-3/TRBV12-4	TRBD2	TRBJ2-1	CASSSPGLEQFF	TGTGCCAGCAGTTCTCCGGGACTAGAGCAGTTCTTC
.	17	TRBV20-1	TRBD1	TRBJ2-1	CSARLTVQGKFGHEQFF	TGCAGTGCTAGACTTACCGTACAGGGGAAGTTTGGCCATGAGCAGTTCTTC
.	12	TRBV6-5	TRBD2	TRBJ2-7	CATRRGGYEQYF	TGTGCCACCCGACGGGGGGGATACGAGCAGTACTTC
.	15	TRBV6-1	.	TRBJ2-3	CASSHRQDVTDTQYF	TGTGCCAGCAGCCACCGACAGGATGTCACAGATACGCAGTATTTT
.	13	TRBV2	.	TRBJ2-5	CASRAGNQETQYF	TGTGCCAGCAGGGCGGGCAACCAAGAGACCCAGTACTTC
few	15	TRBV7-8	TRBD1	TRBJ1-6	CASSLESRTGPPLHF	TGTGCCAGCAGCTTAGAGTCAAGGACAGGGCCACCCCTCCACTTT
few	16	TRBV28	.	TRBJ2-4	CASSFRRQPTKNIQYF	TGTGCCAGCAGTTTCCGGAGACAGCCAACCAAAAACATTCAGTACTTC
.	14	TRBV18	TRBD1	TRBJ1-2	CASSREDRGYPYTF	TGTGCCAGCTCACGGGAGGACAGGGGGTATCCCTACACCTTC
.	13	TRBV2	TRBD2	TRBJ2-5	CASSKAGVGTQYF	TGTGCCAGCAGTAAAGCGGGGGTTGGGACCCAGTACTTC
many	13	TRBV24-1	TRBD1	TRBJ1-2	CATGGTENYGYTF	TGTGCCACGGGGGGGACAGAAAACTATGGCTACACCTTC
.	16	TRBV3-1	TRBD2	TRBJ2-3	CASSQALGTTTDTQYF	TGTGCCAGCAGCCAAGCCCTCGGGACTACTACAGATACGCAGTATTTT
few	19	TRBV14	TRBD2	TRBJ2-1	CASSLLPGLAGAKYNEQFF	TGTGCCAGCAGCTTACTCCCGGGACTAGCGGGTGCAAAGTACAATGAGCAGTTCTTC
few	14	TRBV5-1	.	TRBJ1-1	CASSTRTTNTEAFF	TGCGCCAGCAGCACCCGGACAACGAACACTGAAGCTTTCTTT
few	15	TRBV5-1	.	TRBJ2-5	CASSPNRVTQETQYF	TGCGCCAGCAGCCCTAACAGGGTAACCCAAGAGACCCAGTACTTC
many	15	TRBV28	.	TRBJ1-6	CASSLHRSYNSPLHF	TGTGCCAGCAGTTTACACAGGTCCTATAATTCACCCCTCCACTTT